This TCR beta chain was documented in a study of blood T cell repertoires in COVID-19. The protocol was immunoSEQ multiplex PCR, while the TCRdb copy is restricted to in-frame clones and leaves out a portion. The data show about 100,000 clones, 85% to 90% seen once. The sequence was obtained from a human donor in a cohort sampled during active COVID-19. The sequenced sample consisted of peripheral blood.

CDR3 sequence: CASGLPPRASGTTTYEQYF. The CDR3 bases are TGTGCTAGTGGTTTGCCACCGAGGGCTAGCGGGACTACGACCTACGAGCAGTACTTC. This chain connects TRBV12-5 to TRBJ2-7; 9 nucleotides align to TRBD2. The trim removed 2 bases at V and 2 bases at J, leaving 16 bases unmatched. CDR3 length equals 19 residues. CDR1 LGHNT and CDR2 FRNRAP come from the germline V gene.